This T cell receptor beta chain was recovered during a study of T cells in Graves' hyperthyroidism and ophthalmopathy (dated by TCRdb to between 2018 and 2021). In the study overall: Peripheral blood was collected at initial diagnosis, before any treatment. A discovery cohort of about 96 patients, about 40 with Graves' ophthalmopathy and under 60 with stable Graves' hyperthyroidism, was used to find distinguishing TCR V-J signatures. According to the paper, TCR Vbeta CDR3 sequencing was carried out on over 130 peripheral blood samples, which came from fewer than 50 ophthalmopathy, 80 or so hyperthyroidism and roughly 17 progressor patients. An independent validation cohort of some 18 hyperthyroidism patients and about 16 patients who later progressed to ophthalmopathy tested prospective prediction of ophthalmopathy. Thyroid tissue and blood T-cell repertoires from roughly six Graves' hyperthyroidism patients were also compared in the study. After blood sampling, hyperthyroidism patients were treated with methimazole at a starting dose of 30 mg daily, and ophthalmopathy patients were treated with high-dose intravenous methylprednisolone. The 100 discovery patients were divided at random into training and test sets in a 7:3 ratio.

A remark on this clonotype: Its antigen is not yet known. A single base separates this from a much larger clone, so it may be a read error.

Stable Graves' hyperthyroidism was defined as no progression to ophthalmopathy during 18 months of follow-up. The hyperthyroidism patients were between 18 and 65 years old and newly diagnosed, with a disease duration of less than 2 months. Exclusion was applied to patients with uncontrolled infections, other autoimmune diseases, pregnancy or lactation. Diagnoses were established on the basis of clinical symptoms, serum thyroxine and TRAb, thyroid ultrasound, and orbital computed tomography. Ficoll-Paque density gradient centrifugation was used to isolate PBMCs from 8.5 to 10 ml of fresh peripheral blood. Total RNA was extracted with Trizol reagent, and quality was checked on an Agilent 2100 Bioanalyzer. Including the terminal cysteine and phenylalanine, the CDR3 comprises 16 residues. Here the CDR3 DNA is all that survives: 48 bases in frame from base 1. CDR1 and CDR2 are read off the germline V gene as ENHRY and SYGVKD.

Amplification of TCR beta CDR3 regions was carried out from RNA transcripts. A first-round RT-PCR of the TCR CDR3 used the HTBI primer set with the Qiagen OneStep RT-PCR kit. Libraries were constructed in a second round of multiplex PCR, after which size selection and purification were carried out. Paired-end sequencing of the libraries was performed with 100 bp reads on an Illumina HiSeq2000. The study's own analysis went as follows. SOAPnuke was used to process the raw data, removing reads that contained adapters or uncalled bases, had a mean Phred below 15, or lacked an exact match to the constant primer or identifier. High-quality paired reads were merged using COPE v1.2.5, and each unique nucleotide sequence was defined as a clonotype. MiTCR v1.1 was used to align the clonotypes against IMGT TRBV, TRBD and TRBJ reference segments. Only V-J combinations with frequency above 0.0001, covering 99% to 99.2% of repertoires, were analysed. The TCS score was defined as F50 (clonal expansion) divided by E x V (chaos), with BLOSUM62-based TCRdist calculated between CDR3 peptides within each V-J. Welch's t-statistics and random forest reduced around 520 V-J features to around 14, which were used in a naive Bayes classifier (R e1071). The similarity between thyroid and blood repertoires was quantified using the Morisita-Horn index. TCRdb reprocessed the public reads (quality trimming at Q25 with fastp, clone calling with MiXCR) and kept in-frame beta chains. Every CDR3 protein is listed once, alongside the most common genes and DNA of its rows. The V and J calls come from TCRdb's annotation, not from the publication. The table for this sample lists 750,000 to 950,000 distinct CDR3 sequences; 38% of them were counted only once. The ten largest account for around 9.3% of the sample.

General findings and caveats noted by the study authors: Most expanded thyroid clonotypes (frequency above 0.001) were also found in blood, which suggests that blood repertoires may mirror thyroid immune responses. In validation, the model predicted progression to ophthalmopathy with just under 71% sensitivity and 72% to 85% specificity, a median of 6.5 months before onset. Sample size was not statistically predetermined, and investigators were not blinded to group allocation. A 13 V-J signature model separated ophthalmopathy from stable hyperthyroidism, with around 91% sensitivity and 81% to 82% specificity in cross-validation and 80%/75% in testing.

The sequence came from a man aged 18 to 35 with Graves' hyperthyroidism. Sequences were obtained from blood. The rearrangement joined TRBV10-3 to TRBJ1-3, with 7 bases matching TRBD1. The bases are TGTTCCATCACGGGGGACAGAGGATTCTCTGGAAACACCATATATTTT. Its amino acids are CSITGDRGFSGNTIYF.